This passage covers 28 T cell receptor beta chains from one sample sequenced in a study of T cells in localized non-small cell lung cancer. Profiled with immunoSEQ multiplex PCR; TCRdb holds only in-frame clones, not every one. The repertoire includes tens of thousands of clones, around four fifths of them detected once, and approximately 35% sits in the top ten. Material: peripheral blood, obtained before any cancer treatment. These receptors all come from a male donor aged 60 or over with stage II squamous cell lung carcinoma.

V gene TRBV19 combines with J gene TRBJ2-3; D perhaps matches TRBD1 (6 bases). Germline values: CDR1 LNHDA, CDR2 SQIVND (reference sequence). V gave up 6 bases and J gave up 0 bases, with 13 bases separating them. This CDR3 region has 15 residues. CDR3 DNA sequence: TGTGCCAGTAGCCCCCGAGGGGGTAGCACAGATACGCAGTATTTT. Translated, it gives CASSPRGGSTDTQYF.

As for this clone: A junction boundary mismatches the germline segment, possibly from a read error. The CDR3 is CASSRSSGIADAQYF. The CDR3 region has the DNA TGTGCCAGTAGCCGGAGTAGCGGGATTGCAGATGCGCAGTATTTT. The chain recombines TRBV27 with TRBJ2-3; the match to TRBD2 covers 8 bases. CDR3 size: 15 residues. Germline assignment: CDR1 MNHEY and CDR2 SMNVEV (reference sequence).

The CDR3 nucleotides are TGTGCCACTTCGTCGAACCAACAGGGCATTAATGAAAAACTGTTTTTT. Translated, it gives CATSSNQQGINEKLFF. This chain joins TRBV7-9 and TRBJ1-4, with D possibly being TRBD1 (6 bases). Per the germline V gene, CDR1 is SEHNR and CDR2 is FQNEAQ (reference sequence). With 10 bases removed from V and 4 bases from J, the gap between germline ends came to 22 bases. The length of the CDR3 is 16 residues.

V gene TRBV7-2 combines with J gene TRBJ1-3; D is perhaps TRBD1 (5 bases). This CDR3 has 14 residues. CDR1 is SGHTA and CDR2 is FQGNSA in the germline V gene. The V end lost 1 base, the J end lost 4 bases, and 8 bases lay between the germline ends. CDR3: CASSLGGSGNTIYF. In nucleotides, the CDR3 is TGTGCCAGCAGCTTAGGGGGGTCCGGAAACACCATATATTTT.

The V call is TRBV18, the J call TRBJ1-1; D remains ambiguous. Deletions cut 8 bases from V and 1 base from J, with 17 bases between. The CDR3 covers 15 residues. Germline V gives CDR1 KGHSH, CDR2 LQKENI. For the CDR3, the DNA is TGTGCCAGCCGCAGTCGGGCCGAGCAGAACACTGAAGCTTTCTTT. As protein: CASRSRAEQNTEAFF.

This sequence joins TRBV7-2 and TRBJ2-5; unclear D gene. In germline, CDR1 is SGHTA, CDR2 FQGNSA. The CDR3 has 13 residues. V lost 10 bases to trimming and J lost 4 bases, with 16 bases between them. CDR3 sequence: CATNSMPGETQYF. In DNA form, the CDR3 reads TGTGCCACCAATTCGATGCCGGGAGAGACCCAGTACTTC.

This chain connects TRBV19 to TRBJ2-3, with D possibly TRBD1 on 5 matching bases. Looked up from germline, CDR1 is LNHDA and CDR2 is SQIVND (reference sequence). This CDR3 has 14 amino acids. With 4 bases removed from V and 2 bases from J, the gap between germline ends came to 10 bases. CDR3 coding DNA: TGTGCCAGTAGTAATAGCAGGGCCACAGATACGCAGTATTTT. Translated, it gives CASSNSRATDTQYF.

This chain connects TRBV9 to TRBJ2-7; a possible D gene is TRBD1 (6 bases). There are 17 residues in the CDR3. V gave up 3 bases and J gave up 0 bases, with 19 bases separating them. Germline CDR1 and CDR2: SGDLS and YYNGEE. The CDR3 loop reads CASSDPYWDTNSYEQYF. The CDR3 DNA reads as TGTGCCAGCAGCGATCCGTATTGGGACACCAACTCCTACGAGCAGTACTTC.

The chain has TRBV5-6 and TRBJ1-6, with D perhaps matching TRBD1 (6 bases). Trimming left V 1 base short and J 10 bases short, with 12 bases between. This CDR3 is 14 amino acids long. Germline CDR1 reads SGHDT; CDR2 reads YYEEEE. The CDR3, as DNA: TGTGCCAGCAGCTTGCGGGGCAGGGGCTCACCCCTCCACTTT. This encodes CASSLRGRGSPLHF.

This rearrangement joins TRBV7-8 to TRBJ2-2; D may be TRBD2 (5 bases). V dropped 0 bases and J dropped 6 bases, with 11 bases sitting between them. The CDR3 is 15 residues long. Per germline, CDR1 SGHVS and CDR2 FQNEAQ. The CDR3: CASSLAGDWAGELFF. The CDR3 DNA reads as TGTGCCAGCAGCTTAGCGGGAGACTGGGCCGGGGAGCTGTTTTTT.

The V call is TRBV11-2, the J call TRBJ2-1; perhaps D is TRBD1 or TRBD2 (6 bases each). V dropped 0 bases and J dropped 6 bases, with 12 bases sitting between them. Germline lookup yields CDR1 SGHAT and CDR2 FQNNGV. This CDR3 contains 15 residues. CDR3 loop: CASSLEGGSLNEQFF. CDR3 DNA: TGTGCCAGCAGCTTAGAAGGGGGGTCCCTCAATGAGCAGTTCTTC.

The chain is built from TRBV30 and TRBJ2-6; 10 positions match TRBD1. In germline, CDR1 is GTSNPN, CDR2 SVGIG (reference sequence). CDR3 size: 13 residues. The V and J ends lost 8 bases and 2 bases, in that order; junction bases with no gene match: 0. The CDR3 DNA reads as TGTGCCGGGACAGGGGCTGGGGCCAACGTCCTGACTTTC. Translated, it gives CAGTGAGANVLTF.

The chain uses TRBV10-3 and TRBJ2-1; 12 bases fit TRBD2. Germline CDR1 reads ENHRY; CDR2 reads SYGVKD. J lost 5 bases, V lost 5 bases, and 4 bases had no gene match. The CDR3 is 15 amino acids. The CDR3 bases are TGTGCCATCAGTAAGACTAGCGGGAGTGACAATGAGCAGTTCTTC. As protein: CAISKTSGSDNEQFF.

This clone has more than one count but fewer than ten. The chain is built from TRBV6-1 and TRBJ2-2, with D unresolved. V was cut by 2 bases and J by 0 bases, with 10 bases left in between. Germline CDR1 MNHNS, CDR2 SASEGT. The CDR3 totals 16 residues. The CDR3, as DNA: TGTGCCAGCAGTGAATTTCAAAGCCCGAACACCGGGGAGCTGTTTTTT. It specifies CASSEFQSPNTGELFF.

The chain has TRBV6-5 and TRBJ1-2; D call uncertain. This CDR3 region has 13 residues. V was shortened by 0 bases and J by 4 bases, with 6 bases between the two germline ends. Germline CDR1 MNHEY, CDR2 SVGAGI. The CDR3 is CASSYSRVYGYTF. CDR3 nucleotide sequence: TGTGCCAGCAGTTACTCGCGGGTCTATGGCTACACCTTC.

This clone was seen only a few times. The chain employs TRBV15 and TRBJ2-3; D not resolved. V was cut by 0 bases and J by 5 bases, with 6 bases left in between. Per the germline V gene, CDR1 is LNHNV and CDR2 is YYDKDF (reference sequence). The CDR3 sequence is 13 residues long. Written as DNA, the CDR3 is TGTGCCACCAGCAGAGAACTGCAAGATACGCAGTATTTT. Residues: CATSRELQDTQYF. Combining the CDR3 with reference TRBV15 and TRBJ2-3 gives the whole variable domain DAMVIQNPRYQVTQFGKPVTLSCSQTLNHNVMYWYQQKSSQAPKLLFHYYDKDFNNEADTPDNFQSRRPNTSFCFLDIRSPGLGDTAMYLCATSRELQDTQYFGPGTRLTVL.

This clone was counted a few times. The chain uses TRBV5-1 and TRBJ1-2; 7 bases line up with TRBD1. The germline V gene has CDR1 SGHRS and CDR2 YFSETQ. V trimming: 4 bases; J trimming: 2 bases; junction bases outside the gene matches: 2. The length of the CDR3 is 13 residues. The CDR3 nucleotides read TGCGCCAGCAGCCCAGGGGGGAACTATGGCTACACCTTC. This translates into CASSPGGNYGYTF.

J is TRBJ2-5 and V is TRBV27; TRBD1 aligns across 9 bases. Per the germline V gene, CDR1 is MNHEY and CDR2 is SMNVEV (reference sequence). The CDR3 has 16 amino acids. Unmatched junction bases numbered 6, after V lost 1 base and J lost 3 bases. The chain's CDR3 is CASSLWGTGIEETQYF. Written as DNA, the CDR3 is TGTGCCAGCAGTTTATGGGGGACAGGGATAGAAGAGACCCAGTACTTC.

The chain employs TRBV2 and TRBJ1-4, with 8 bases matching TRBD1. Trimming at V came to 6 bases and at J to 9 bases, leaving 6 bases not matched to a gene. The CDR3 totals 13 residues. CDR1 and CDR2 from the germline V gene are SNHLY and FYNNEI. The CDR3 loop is CASRGTGGQKLFF. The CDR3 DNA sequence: TGTGCCAGCAGAGGGACAGGAGGGCAAAAACTGTTTTTT.

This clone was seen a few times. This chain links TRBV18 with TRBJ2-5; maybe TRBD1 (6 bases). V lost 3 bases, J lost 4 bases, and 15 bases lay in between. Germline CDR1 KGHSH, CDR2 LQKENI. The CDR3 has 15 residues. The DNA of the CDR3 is TGTGCCAGCTCACCCGACATCGGACAGACAGAGACCCAGTACTTC. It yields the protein CASSPDIGQTETQYF.

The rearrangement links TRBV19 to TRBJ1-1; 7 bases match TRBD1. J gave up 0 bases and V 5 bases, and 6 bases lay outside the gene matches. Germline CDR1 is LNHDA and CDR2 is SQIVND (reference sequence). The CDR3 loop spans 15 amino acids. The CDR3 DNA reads TGTGCCAGTAGTGGACCAGGGGGGATGAACACTGAAGCTTTCTTT. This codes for CASSGPGGMNTEAFF.

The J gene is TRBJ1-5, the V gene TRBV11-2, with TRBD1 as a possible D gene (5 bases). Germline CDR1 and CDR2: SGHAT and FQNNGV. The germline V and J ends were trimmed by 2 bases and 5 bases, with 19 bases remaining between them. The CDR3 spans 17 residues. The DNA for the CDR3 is TGTGCCAGCAGCTTAACAGGCGGCAGGGTCCCACATCAGCCCCAGCATTTT. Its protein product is CASSLTGGRVPHQPQHF.

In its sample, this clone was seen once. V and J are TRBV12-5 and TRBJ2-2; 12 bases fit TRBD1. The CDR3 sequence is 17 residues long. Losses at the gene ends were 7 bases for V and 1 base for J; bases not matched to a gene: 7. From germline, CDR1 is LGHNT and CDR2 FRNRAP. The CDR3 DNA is TGTGCTAGTGCCCGGGACAGGGGGCATGAGAACACCGGGGAGCTGTTTTTT. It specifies CASARDRGHENTGELFF. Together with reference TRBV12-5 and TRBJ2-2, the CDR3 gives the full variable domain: DARVTQTPRHKVTEMGQEVTMRCQPILGHNTVFWYRQTMMQGLELLAYFRNRAPLDDSGMPKDRFSAEMPDATLATLKIQPSEPRDSAVYFCASARDRGHENTGELFFGEGSRLTVL.

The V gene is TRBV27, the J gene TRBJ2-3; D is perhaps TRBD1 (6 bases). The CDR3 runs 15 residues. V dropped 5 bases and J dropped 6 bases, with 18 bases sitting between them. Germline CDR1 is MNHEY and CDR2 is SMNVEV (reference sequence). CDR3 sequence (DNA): TGTGCCAGCAGTGCTTTAGACAGGCGATGGGATACGCAGTATTTT. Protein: CASSALDRRWDTQYF.

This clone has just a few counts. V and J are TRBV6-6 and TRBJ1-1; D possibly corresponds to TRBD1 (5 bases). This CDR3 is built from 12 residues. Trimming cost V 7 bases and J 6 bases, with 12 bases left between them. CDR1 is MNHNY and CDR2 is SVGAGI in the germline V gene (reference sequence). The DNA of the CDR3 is TGTGCCAGCACCTCAGGGAGGCCTGAAGCTTTCTTT. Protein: CASTSGRPEAFF.

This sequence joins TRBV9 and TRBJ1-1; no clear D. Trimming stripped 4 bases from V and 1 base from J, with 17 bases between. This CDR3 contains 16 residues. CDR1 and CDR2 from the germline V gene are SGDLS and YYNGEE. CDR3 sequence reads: CASSSGDNTPNTEAFF. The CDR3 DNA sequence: TGTGCCAGCAGCTCTGGCGACAACACTCCGAACACTGAAGCTTTCTTT.

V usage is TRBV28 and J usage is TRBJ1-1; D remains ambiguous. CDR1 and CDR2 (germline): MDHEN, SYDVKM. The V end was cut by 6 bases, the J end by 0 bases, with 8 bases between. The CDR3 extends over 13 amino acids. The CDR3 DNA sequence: TGTGCCAGCAGCCCGGGGATGAACACTGAAGCTTTCTTT. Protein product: CASSPGMNTEAFF. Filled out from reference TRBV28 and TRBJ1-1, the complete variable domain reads DVKVTQSSRYLVKRTGEKVFLECVQDMDHENMFWYRQDPGLGLRLIYFSYDVKMKEKGDIPEGYSVSREKKERFSLILESASTNQTSMYLCASSPGMNTEAFFGQGTRLTVV.

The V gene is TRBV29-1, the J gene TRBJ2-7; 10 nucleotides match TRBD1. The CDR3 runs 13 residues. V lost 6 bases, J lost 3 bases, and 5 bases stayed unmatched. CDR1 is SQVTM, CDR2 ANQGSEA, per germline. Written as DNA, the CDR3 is TGCAGCGTGAGGGGACAGGGGAACTACGAGCAGTACTTC. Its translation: CSVRGQGNYEQYF.